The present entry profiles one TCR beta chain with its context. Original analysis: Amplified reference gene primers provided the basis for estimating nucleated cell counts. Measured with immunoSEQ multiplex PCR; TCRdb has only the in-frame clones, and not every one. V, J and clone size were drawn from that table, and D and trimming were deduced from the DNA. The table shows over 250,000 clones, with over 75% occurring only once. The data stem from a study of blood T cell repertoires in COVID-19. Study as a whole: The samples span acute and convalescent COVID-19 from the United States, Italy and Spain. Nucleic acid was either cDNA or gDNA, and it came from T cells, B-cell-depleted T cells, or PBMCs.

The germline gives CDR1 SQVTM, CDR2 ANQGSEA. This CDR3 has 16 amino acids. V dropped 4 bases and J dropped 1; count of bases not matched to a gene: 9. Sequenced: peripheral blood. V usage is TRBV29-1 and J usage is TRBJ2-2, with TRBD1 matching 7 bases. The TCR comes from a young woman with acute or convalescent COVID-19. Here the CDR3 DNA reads TGCAGCGTTGTAGGGACAGACTTCGGGAACACCGGGGAGCTGTTTTTT. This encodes CSVVGTDFGNTGELFF.